This T cell receptor beta chain originates from a study of shared clonotypes between healthy human individuals. The study's findings and limits: A limitation of the genetic and exposure-history diversity represented arose from few donors.

Generated by immunoSEQ multiplex PCR, the TCRdb table keeps only in-frame clones and is missing some. The data hold 1 million to 1.2 million clones, with approximately 77% observed a single time. Details on this clone: Its antigen is unknown.

CDR3 length: 15 residues. Per the germline V gene, CDR1 is GTSNPN and CDR2 is SVGIG (reference sequence). V lost 3 bases to trimming and J lost 3 bases; unmatched junction nucleotides: 11. The chain uses TRBV30 and TRBJ2-7; TRBD2 matches 7 bases. Sequenced sample: memory CD4+ T cells from PBMCs. Noted subset: CD45RA-negative fraction. The sequence was obtained from a man younger than 35 in good health. Some clones in this sample may be carry-over from other donors' samples. The CDR3: CAWSKPLGTIYEQYF. CDR3 sequence (DNA): TGTGCCTGGAGCAAACCATTGGGGACTATCTACGAGCAGTACTTC.